A selection of T cell receptor beta chains follows, all from one sample in a study of blood T cell repertoires in COVID-19. Using immunoSEQ multiplex PCR, the repertoire was profiled, and TCRdb retains in-frame clones only, with some absent. This sample has tens of thousands of clones, with roughly 91% found just once. The source material was peripheral blood. Source of these receptors: a woman aged 45-59 years in a cohort sampled during active COVID-19. Both conserved end residues are part of each CDR3. The D gene is left open where the match is weak. Where a row states a size, it is once, few, many or the class of an expanded clone; other rows omit it.

abundance: -; v_gene: TRBV5-1; j_gene: TRBJ2-7; d_gene: -; CDR3aa: CASSLGQGGYEQYF; CDR3nt: TGCGCCAGCAGCTTGGGTCAGGGGGGCTACGAGCAGTACTTC
abundance: -; v_gene: TRBV5-1; j_gene: TRBJ2-3; d_gene: -; CDR3aa: CASSLATGVTDTQYF; CDR3nt: TGCGCCAGCAGCTTGGCCACAGGCGTGACAGATACGCAGTATTTT
abundance: -; v_gene: TRBV6-2/TRBV6-3; j_gene: TRBJ2-1; d_gene: -; CDR3aa: CASSYAGHPTNEQFF; CDR3nt: TGTGCCAGCAGTTACGCCGGACACCCAACGAATGAGCAGTTCTTC
abundance: -; v_gene: TRBV28; j_gene: TRBJ1-4; d_gene: TRBD1; CDR3aa: CASSSWGTGTGNEKLFF; CDR3nt: TGTGCCAGCAGTTCCTGGGGAACCGGGACAGGGAATGAAAAACTGTTTTTT
abundance: -; v_gene: TRBV27; j_gene: TRBJ1-6; d_gene: TRBD1; CDR3aa: CATATGLGHSPLHF; CDR3nt: TGTGCCACCGCGACAGGGCTGGGGCATTCACCCCTCCACTTT
abundance: -; v_gene: TRBV4-1; j_gene: TRBJ1-2; d_gene: -; CDR3aa: CASSQTGPYGYTF; CDR3nt: TGCGCCAGCAGCCAAACAGGTCCCTATGGCTACACCTTC
abundance: once; v_gene: TRBV2; j_gene: TRBJ1-2; d_gene: -; CDR3aa: CASSETGLAGYGYTF; CDR3nt: TGTGCCAGCAGTGAAACAGGGCTCGCCGGCTATGGCTACACCTTC
abundance: -; v_gene: TRBV19; j_gene: TRBJ2-1; d_gene: TRBD1; CDR3aa: CASRPDRVPYNEQFF; CDR3nt: TGTGCCAGTAGACCGGACAGGGTCCCCTACAATGAGCAGTTCTTC
abundance: -; v_gene: TRBV3-1/TRBV3-2; j_gene: TRBJ1-2; d_gene: TRBD1; CDR3aa: CASSQTGGSSYTF; CDR3nt: TGTGCCAGCAGCCAGACAGGGGGATCTAGCTACACCTTC
abundance: -; v_gene: TRBV18; j_gene: TRBJ1-1; d_gene: -; CDR3aa: CASSPPAGRGTEAFF; CDR3nt: TGTGCCAGCTCACCACCCGCGGGGAGGGGGACTGAAGCTTTCTTT
abundance: -; v_gene: TRBV11-2; j_gene: TRBJ2-3; d_gene: TRBD2; CDR3aa: CASSRTSGGWGDTQYF; CDR3nt: TGTGCCAGCAGCCGGACTAGCGGGGGATGGGGGGATACGCAGTATTTT
abundance: -; v_gene: TRBV18; j_gene: TRBJ1-5; d_gene: -; CDR3aa: CASSWTANNQPQHF; CDR3nt: TGTGCCAGCTCATGGACAGCAAACAATCAGCCCCAGCATTTT
abundance: -; v_gene: TRBV2; j_gene: TRBJ2-5; d_gene: TRBD1; CDR3aa: CASSGQGAQETQYF; CDR3nt: TGTGCCAGCAGTGGACAGGGGGCTCAAGAGACCCAGTACTTC
abundance: -; v_gene: TRBV1; j_gene: TRBJ2-3; d_gene: -; CDR3aa: CTSSLWCGEESTDTQYF; CDR3nt: TGCACCAGCAGCCTTTGGTGCGGCGAAGAAAGCACAGATACGCAGTATTTT
abundance: few; v_gene: TRBV7-9; j_gene: TRBJ2-1; d_gene: TRBD2; CDR3aa: CASSLPSGGVYNEQFF; CDR3nt: TGTGCCAGCAGCTTACCCAGCGGGGGGGTCTACAATGAGCAGTTCTTC
abundance: few; v_gene: TRBV5-1; j_gene: TRBJ2-1; d_gene: -; CDR3aa: CASSLTGDNEQFF; CDR3nt: TGCGCCAGCAGCTTAACAGGCGACAATGAGCAGTTCTTC
abundance: -; v_gene: TRBV3-1/TRBV3-2; j_gene: TRBJ2-5; d_gene: TRBD1; CDR3aa: CASSPYRGETQYF; CDR3nt: TGTGCCAGCAGCCCTTACAGGGGAGAGACCCAGTACTTC
abundance: -; v_gene: TRBV6-5; j_gene: TRBJ2-7; d_gene: -; CDR3aa: CASSYSFRSLSYEQYF; CDR3nt: TGTGCCAGCAGTTACTCGTTTAGATCCCTCTCCTACGAGCAGTACTTC
abundance: -; v_gene: TRBV5-1; j_gene: TRBJ1-6; d_gene: -; CDR3aa: CASSLTQGLGNSPLHF; CDR3nt: TGCGCCAGCAGCTTAACGCAGGGGTTGGGGAATTCACCCCTCCACTTT
abundance: -; v_gene: TRBV19; j_gene: TRBJ1-1; d_gene: -; CDR3aa: CASNQGGNTEAFF; CDR3nt: TGTGCCAGTAATCAGGGAGGGAACACTGAAGCTTTCTTT
abundance: -; v_gene: TRBV13; j_gene: TRBJ1-1; d_gene: -; CDR3aa: CASSFWNTEAFF; CDR3nt: TGTGCCAGCAGCTTCTGGAACACTGAAGCTTTCTTT
abundance: -; v_gene: TRBV18; j_gene: TRBJ2-5; d_gene: -; CDR3aa: CASSPDASGQETQYF; CDR3nt: TGTGCCAGCTCACCGGACGCGTCGGGACAAGAGACCCAGTACTTC
abundance: -; v_gene: TRBV2; j_gene: TRBJ2-7; d_gene: -; CDR3aa: CASTPIWGGHSYEQYF; CDR3nt: TGTGCCAGCACACCTATTTGGGGGGGACACTCCTACGAGCAGTACTTC
abundance: -; v_gene: TRBV27; j_gene: TRBJ2-1; d_gene: -; CDR3aa: CASTYSGDYNEQFF; CDR3nt: TGTGCCAGCACCTATTCCGGGGACTACAATGAGCAGTTCTTC
abundance: -; v_gene: TRBV12-5; j_gene: TRBJ2-2; d_gene: TRBD2; CDR3aa: CASGLVLAGAGELFF; CDR3nt: TGTGCTAGTGGTTTGGTACTAGCGGGAGCCGGGGAGCTGTTTTTT
abundance: -; v_gene: TRBV5-1; j_gene: TRBJ2-4; d_gene: -; CDR3aa: CASSPAVLAKNIQYF; CDR3nt: TGCGCCAGCAGCCCAGCGGTTCTAGCCAAAAACATTCAGTACTTC
abundance: -; v_gene: TRBV19; j_gene: TRBJ1-2; d_gene: TRBD1; CDR3aa: CASSRRGRGFENYGYTF; CDR3nt: TGTGCCAGTAGTAGAAGGGGCAGGGGGTTTGAAAACTATGGCTACACCTTC
abundance: -; v_gene: TRBV18; j_gene: TRBJ1-2; d_gene: TRBD1; CDR3aa: CASSPSGQRYGYTF; CDR3nt: TGTGCCAGCTCACCCTCGGGACAGCGCTATGGCTACACCTTC
abundance: -; v_gene: TRBV12-3/TRBV12-4; j_gene: TRBJ1-5; d_gene: TRBD1; CDR3aa: CASSRQGAQPQHF; CDR3nt: TGTGCCAGCAGTCGACAGGGCGCCCAGCCCCAGCATTTT
abundance: -; v_gene: TRBV19; j_gene: TRBJ1-1; d_gene: -; CDR3aa: CASPRGEEDTEAFF; CDR3nt: TGTGCCAGTCCCCGGGGGGAGGAGGACACTGAAGCTTTCTTT
abundance: -; v_gene: TRBV7-2; j_gene: TRBJ2-4; d_gene: TRBD2; CDR3aa: CASSFALAGGGRTKNIQYF; CDR3nt: TGTGCCAGCAGCTTCGCTCTAGCGGGGGGTGGGCGAACCAAAAACATTCAGTACTTC
abundance: -; v_gene: TRBV19; j_gene: TRBJ1-2; d_gene: TRBD1; CDR3aa: CASSRTTGQGDYGYTF; CDR3nt: TGTGCCAGTAGTAGGACGACAGGACAGGGGGACTATGGCTACACCTTC
abundance: -; v_gene: TRBV7-9; j_gene: TRBJ1-2; d_gene: TRBD1; CDR3aa: CASSQDRAWGYTF; CDR3nt: TGTGCCAGCAGCCAAGACAGGGCTTGGGGCTACACCTTC
abundance: -; v_gene: TRBV25-1; j_gene: TRBJ2-2; d_gene: -; CDR3aa: CASSEPISGKATGELFF; CDR3nt: TGTGCCAGCAGTGAGCCCATTAGCGGCAAAGCCACCGGGGAGCTGTTTTTT
abundance: -; v_gene: TRBV5-1; j_gene: TRBJ2-2; d_gene: TRBD2; CDR3aa: CASSYKGLAVNTGELFF; CDR3nt: TGCGCCAGCAGCTACAAGGGACTAGCGGTGAACACCGGGGAGCTGTTTTTT
abundance: -; v_gene: TRBV2; j_gene: TRBJ1-2; d_gene: TRBD1; CDR3aa: CASNNRGMSYGYTF; CDR3nt: TGTGCCAGCAACAACAGGGGGATGAGCTATGGCTACACCTTC
abundance: -; v_gene: TRBV2; j_gene: TRBJ1-2; d_gene: -; CDR3aa: CASSEGRQNYGYTF; CDR3nt: TGTGCCAGCAGTGAAGGTAGACAGAACTATGGCTACACCTTC
abundance: -; v_gene: TRBV3-1/TRBV3-2; j_gene: TRBJ2-7; d_gene: -; CDR3aa: CASSQSLLAYEQYF; CDR3nt: TGTGCCAGCAGCCAAAGTCTCTTAGCCTACGAGCAGTACTTC
abundance: -; v_gene: TRBV6-2/TRBV6-3; j_gene: TRBJ1-5; d_gene: -; CDR3aa: CASSFSFEGSILNQPQHF; CDR3nt: TGTGCCAGCAGTTTTTCTTTTGAGGGTTCTATTCTAAATCAGCCCCAGCATTTT
abundance: once; v_gene: TRBV10-2; j_gene: TRBJ1-6; d_gene: -; CDR3aa: CASSETGFSNSPLHF; CDR3nt: TGCGCCAGCAGTGAGACCGGGTTTAGTAATTCACCCCTCCACTTT
abundance: -; v_gene: TRBV19; j_gene: TRBJ2-7; d_gene: TRBD1; CDR3aa: CASSVGQFYEQYF; CDR3nt: TGTGCCAGTAGTGTGGGACAGTTCTACGAGCAGTACTTC
abundance: -; v_gene: TRBV4-2; j_gene: TRBJ2-7; d_gene: -; CDR3aa: CASSQDTSSYEQYF; CDR3nt: TGTGCCAGCAGCCAAGATACCAGCTCCTACGAGCAGTACTTC
abundance: -; v_gene: TRBV5-1; j_gene: TRBJ1-1; d_gene: -; CDR3aa: CASSREVATEAFF; CDR3nt: TGCGCCAGCAGCCGCGAGGTTGCCACTGAAGCTTTCTTT
abundance: -; v_gene: TRBV6-5; j_gene: TRBJ2-3; d_gene: -; CDR3aa: CASSSSVADTQYF; CDR3nt: TGTGCCAGCAGTTCCTCCGTCGCAGATACGCAGTATTTT
abundance: once; v_gene: TRBV24-1; j_gene: TRBJ2-3; d_gene: -; CDR3aa: CATSDFNADTQYF; CDR3nt: TGTGCCACCAGTGATTTTAATGCAGATACGCAGTATTTT